These 12 T cell receptor beta chains share one sample of origin, sequenced in a study of identical twins. TCRdb recomputed calls from the 5' RACE reads with MiXCR, one row per CDR3 protein. The sample lists some 1,700,000 distinct CDR3 sequences, roughly 35% occurring once. Material for sequencing was cord blood. The receptors originated from a newborn girl in good health.

Of note for this clonotype: One base away lies a much larger clone, so this may be a sequencing read error. CDR3 nucleotide sequence: TGCACCAGCAGCTTGGACAGGGGGACTTACAATGAGCAGTTCTTC. It yields the protein CTSSLDRGTYNEQFF. This chain uses TRBV5-1 with TRBJ2-1, with TRBD1 matching 10 bases. CDR1 and CDR2 (germline): SGHRS, YFSETQ. The CDR3 is 15 amino acids.

This clonotype was detected a few times. The rearrangement uses TRBV3-1 and TRBJ2-2; D is perhaps TRBD2 (5 bases). CDR1 LGHDT and CDR2 YNNKEL come from the germline V gene (reference sequence). There are 16 residues in the CDR3. The V and J ends lost 5 bases and 2 bases respectively, with 15 bases between them. The CDR3 DNA reads as TGTGCCAGCAGCTTCTTAGGACGGACTAACACCGGGGAGCTGTTTTTT. Translating gives CASSFLGRTNTGELFF.

The rearrangement links TRBV6-5 to TRBJ2-7; TRBD2 matches 8 bases. From germline, CDR1 is MNHEY and CDR2 SVGAGI. The CDR3 is made up of 16 amino acids. After removal of 0 bases from V and 2 bases from J, the junction contained 6 bases not matched to a gene. CDR3 loop: CASSYSSGSGAYEQYF. The DNA of the CDR3 is TGTGCCAGCAGTTACTCGTCAGGTAGCGGGGCCTACGAGCAGTACTTC.

V usage is TRBV11-2 and J usage is TRBJ2-5; TRBD2 matches at 9 bases. The closer fit of TRBJ2-7 to the DNA end suggests the J call may be wrong. Germline CDR1 and CDR2: SGHAT and FQNNGV. The CDR3 is 14 residues long. CDR3 protein: CASSSLRGRAEQYF. CDR3 sequence (DNA): TGTGCCAGCAGCTCATTACGCGGGAGGGCCGAGCAGTACTTC.

This clonotype was seen ten or more times. The chain links TRBV20-1 to TRBJ1-2; D remains ambiguous. Germline V gives CDR1 DFQATT, CDR2 SNEGSKA (reference sequence). The V end lost 4 bases, the J end lost 1 base, and 4 bases lay between the germline ends. The CDR3 spans 11 residues. The CDR3 loop reads CSATVNYGYTF. The CDR3 DNA reads as TGCAGTGCTACAGTTAACTATGGCTACACCTTC.

The CDR3 sequence is CASKEAVNTEAFF. In DNA, the CDR3 is TGTGCCAGCAAAGAGGCTGTGAACACTGAAGCTTTCTTT. V gene TRBV28 combines with J gene TRBJ1-1; D is ambiguous. The CDR3 spans 13 residues. CDR1 is MDHEN, CDR2 SYDVKM, per germline. The V gene lost 7 bases and the J gene lost 0 bases, with 9 bases spanning the gap. Full variable domain (remainder filled in from reference TRBV28 and TRBJ1-1): DVKVTQSSRYLVKRTGEKVFLECVQDMDHENMFWYRQDPGLGLRLIYFSYDVKMKEKGDIPEGYSVSREKKERFSLILESASTNQTSMYLCASKEAVNTEAFFGQGTRLTVV.

The chain combines TRBV29-1 with TRBJ2-5; 8 positions match TRBD2. The CDR3 loop spans 15 amino acids. V trimming: 1 base; J trimming: 11 bases; junction bases outside the gene matches: 15. The germline V gene has CDR1 SQVTM and CDR2 ANQGSEA. The CDR3 DNA is TGCAGCGTTGAAGTGGCTAGCGGGCGTTACAATGAGCAGTACTTC. Amino acids: CSVEVASGRYNEQYF.

V and J are TRBV11-2 and TRBJ2-5; 9 positions agree with TRBD1. The V segment lost 1 base and the J segment 5 bases; nucleotides outside the gene matches: 5. The CDR3 extends over 15 amino acids. Germline V gene sequence: CDR1 SGHAT, CDR2 FQNNGV. The CDR3 reads CASSLGQGDGETQYF. As DNA, the CDR3 is TGTGCCAGCAGCTTAGGACAGGGGGATGGCGAGACCCAGTACTTC.

The rearrangement joins TRBV27 to TRBJ1-2; the D is unclear. Germline values: CDR1 MNHEY, CDR2 SMNVEV (reference sequence). The CDR3 sequence is 15 residues long. With 4 bases removed from V and 0 bases from J, the gap between germline ends came to 12 bases. The CDR3 DNA reads as TGTGCCAGCAGTTCCCTGCAGGTGGCTAACTATGGCTACACCTTC. As protein: CASSSLQVANYGYTF.

This clonotype showed up just a few times. The V call is TRBV13, the J call TRBJ1-4; a weak D match, TRBD1 (5 bases). V dropped 5 bases and J dropped 10 bases, with 14 bases sitting between them. The germline gives CDR1 PRHDT, CDR2 FYEKMQ (reference sequence). The length of the CDR3 is 13 residues. In nucleotides, the CDR3 is TGTGCCAGCAGCGGGACGGCCAACGGAAAACTGTTTTTT. Encoded protein: CASSGTANGKLFF.

The rearrangement joins TRBV24-1 to TRBJ2-7, with TRBD1 matching over 7 bases. From germline, CDR1 is KGHDR and CDR2 SFDVKD. CDR3 size: 14 residues. The V and J ends lost 4 bases and 3 bases, in that order; junction bases with no gene match: 5. The CDR3 DNA reads as TGTGCCACCAGTGACCTAGACAGGGACTACGAGCAGTACTTC. This encodes CATSDLDRDYEQYF.

This clonotype was counted at least ten times. The chain uses TRBV15 and TRBJ1-5; the match to TRBD1 covers 8 bases. This CDR3 is built from 15 residues. The V segment lost 5 bases and the J segment 4 bases; nucleotides outside the gene matches: 7. CDR1 and CDR2 from the germline V gene are LNHNV and YYDKDF (reference sequence). The CDR3 sequence: CATSLDRGYNQPQHF. CDR3 nucleotide sequence: TGTGCCACCAGCCTAGACAGGGGATATAATCAGCCCCAGCATTTT.